Listed here is a single TCR beta chain. The antigen it recognizes is unknown. Nothing much larger sits one base from this clone, and base qualities are not available. TCRbeta CDR3 regions were amplified from genomic DNA by means of the immunoSEQ Assay, a bias-controlled multiplex PCR. The published analysis was carried out like this. The number of nucleated cells in each sample was estimated by amplification of reference gene primers within the assay. To quantify the absolute abundance of each unique TCRbeta CDR3 rearrangement, sequence reads were collapsed and filtered. For each sample, productive Simpson clonality was calculated by taking the square root of Simpson's diversity index across productive rearrangements. Not all clones reach the TCRdb copy of this immuneACCESS table, which keeps in-frame sequences only. Checked studies attribute under half of the gap to unresolved V genes and leave the rest unexplained. The V and J calls and clone size come from that table; D and trimming were worked out from the DNA. This sample is represented by 160,000 or so clones; 70% to 90% of them were singletons. The top ten clones comprise around 4% of the sample.

These data come from a study of blood T cell repertoires in COVID-19 (dated by TCRdb to 2020 to 2021). Background for the entire study: Samples from collaborators originated in the United States, Italy and Spain and spanned both the acute and convalescent phases of COVID-19. Deeply sampled blood TCRbeta repertoires from subjects exposed to, actively infected with, or recovered from COVID-19 were included in the dataset. The repertoires were released in a freely available public database meant as a resource for research on the immune response to SARS-CoV-2. Samples were obtained from the ongoing ImmuneRACE study (first 160 participants) and from 1,000 to 1,500 subjects provided by 6 global collaborators. Sample metadata almost always included a de-identified subject ID, COVID-19 status, age in years and sex. Where available, HLA class I and class II types were taken from metadata supplied by the sample provider and were not determined by assay-based typing. The prospective study material was composed of cDNA or gDNA derived from T cells, B-cell-depleted T cells, or PBMCs.

The collaborating institutions used their own protocols to collect whole blood in K2EDTA tubes. For TCRbeta analysis, collaborators shipped samples as frozen whole blood, isolated PBMCs, or DNA extracted from either of those sample types. What the research found in general, with its limitations: The quantity of clinical and demographic metadata differed by source and by participant and was supplied without curation.

Including cysteine and phenylalanine, the CDR3 has 14 amino acids. Solely the CDR3 DNA is kept, with 42 bases framed from the first base. A distance of 11 bases separates the germline ends of V and J, which lose 1 base and 8 bases respectively. CDR1 and CDR2 (MNHNY, SVGAGI) derive from the germline V gene (reference sequence). Sequencing was done on a sample of peripheral blood. The chain was built from TRBV6-6 and TRBJ1-4; no D segment can be confidently identified. The TCR was taken from a woman in her 70s with acute or convalescent COVID-19. For the CDR3, the sequence is CASSYYASGEKLFF. The nucleotide sequence reads as follows: TGTGCCAGCAGTTACTATGCCAGCGGGGAAAAACTGTTTTTT.